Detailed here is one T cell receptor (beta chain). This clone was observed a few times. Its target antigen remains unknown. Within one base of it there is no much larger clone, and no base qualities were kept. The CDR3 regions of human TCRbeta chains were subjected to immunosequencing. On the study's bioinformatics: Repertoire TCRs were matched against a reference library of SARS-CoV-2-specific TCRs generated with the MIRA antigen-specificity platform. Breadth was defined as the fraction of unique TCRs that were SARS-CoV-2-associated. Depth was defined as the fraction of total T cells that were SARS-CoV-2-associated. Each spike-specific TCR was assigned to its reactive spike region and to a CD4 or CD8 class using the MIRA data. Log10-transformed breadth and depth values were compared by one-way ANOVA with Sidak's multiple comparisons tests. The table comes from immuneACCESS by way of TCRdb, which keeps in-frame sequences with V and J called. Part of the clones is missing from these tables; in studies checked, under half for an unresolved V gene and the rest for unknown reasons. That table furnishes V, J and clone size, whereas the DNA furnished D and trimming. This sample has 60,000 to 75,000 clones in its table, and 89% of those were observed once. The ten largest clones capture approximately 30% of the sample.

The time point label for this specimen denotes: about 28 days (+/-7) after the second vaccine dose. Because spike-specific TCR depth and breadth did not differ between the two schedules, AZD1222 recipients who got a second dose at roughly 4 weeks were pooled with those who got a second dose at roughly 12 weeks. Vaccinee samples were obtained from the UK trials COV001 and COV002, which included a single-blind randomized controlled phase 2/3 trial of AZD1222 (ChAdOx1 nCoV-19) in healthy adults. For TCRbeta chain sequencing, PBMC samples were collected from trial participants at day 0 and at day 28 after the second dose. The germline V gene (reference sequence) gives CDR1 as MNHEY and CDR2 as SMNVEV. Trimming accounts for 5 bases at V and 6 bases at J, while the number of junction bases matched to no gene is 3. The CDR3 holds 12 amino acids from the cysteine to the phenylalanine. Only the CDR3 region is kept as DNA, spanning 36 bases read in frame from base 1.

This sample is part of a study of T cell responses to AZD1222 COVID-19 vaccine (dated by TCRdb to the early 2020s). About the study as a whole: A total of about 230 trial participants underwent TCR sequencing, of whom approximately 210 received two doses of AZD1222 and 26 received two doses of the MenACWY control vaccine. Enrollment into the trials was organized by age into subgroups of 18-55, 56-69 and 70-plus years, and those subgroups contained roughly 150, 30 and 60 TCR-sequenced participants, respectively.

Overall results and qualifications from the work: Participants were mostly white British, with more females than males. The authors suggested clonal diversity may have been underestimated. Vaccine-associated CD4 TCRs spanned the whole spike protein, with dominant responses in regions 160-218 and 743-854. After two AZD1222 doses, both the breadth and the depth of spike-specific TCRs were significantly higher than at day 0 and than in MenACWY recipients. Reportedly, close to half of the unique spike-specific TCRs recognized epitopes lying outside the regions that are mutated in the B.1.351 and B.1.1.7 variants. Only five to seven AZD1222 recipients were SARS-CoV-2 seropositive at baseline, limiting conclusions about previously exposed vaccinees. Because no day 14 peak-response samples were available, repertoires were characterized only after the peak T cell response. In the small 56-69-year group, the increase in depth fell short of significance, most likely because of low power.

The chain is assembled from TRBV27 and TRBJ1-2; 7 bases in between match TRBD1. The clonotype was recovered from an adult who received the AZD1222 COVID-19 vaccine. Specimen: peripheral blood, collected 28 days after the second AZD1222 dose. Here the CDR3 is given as CASSRQGDGYTF. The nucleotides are TGTGCCAGCAGTAGACAGGGTGATGGCTACACCTTC.